This record covers a single T cell receptor (beta chain). The sample holds other DNA sequences that translate to the same CDR3. This sample is drawn from a study of shared clonotypes between healthy human individuals. Sequencing was at deep level. Clones were read by immunoSEQ multiplex PCR, and TCRdb kept only the in-frame ones, dropping some. The sample includes roughly 2 million clones, 95% seen only once; the top ten take roughly 0.13%. Trimming removed 4 bases from V and 0 bases from J; junction bases left unmatched: 4. From germline, CDR1 is SGHRS and CDR2 YFSETQ. There are 16 residues in the CDR3.

The receptor comes from a man younger than 35 in good health. The sequencing input was naive CD4+ T cells sorted from blood. As to subset: CD45RA+ positively selected. V gene TRBV5-1 combines with J gene TRBJ2-2, with TRBD1 identical over 9 bases. The CDR3 nucleotides read TGCGCCAGCAGCCCGGGACAGGGAACGAACACCGGGGAGCTGTTTTTT. Translated: CASSPGQGTNTGELFF.